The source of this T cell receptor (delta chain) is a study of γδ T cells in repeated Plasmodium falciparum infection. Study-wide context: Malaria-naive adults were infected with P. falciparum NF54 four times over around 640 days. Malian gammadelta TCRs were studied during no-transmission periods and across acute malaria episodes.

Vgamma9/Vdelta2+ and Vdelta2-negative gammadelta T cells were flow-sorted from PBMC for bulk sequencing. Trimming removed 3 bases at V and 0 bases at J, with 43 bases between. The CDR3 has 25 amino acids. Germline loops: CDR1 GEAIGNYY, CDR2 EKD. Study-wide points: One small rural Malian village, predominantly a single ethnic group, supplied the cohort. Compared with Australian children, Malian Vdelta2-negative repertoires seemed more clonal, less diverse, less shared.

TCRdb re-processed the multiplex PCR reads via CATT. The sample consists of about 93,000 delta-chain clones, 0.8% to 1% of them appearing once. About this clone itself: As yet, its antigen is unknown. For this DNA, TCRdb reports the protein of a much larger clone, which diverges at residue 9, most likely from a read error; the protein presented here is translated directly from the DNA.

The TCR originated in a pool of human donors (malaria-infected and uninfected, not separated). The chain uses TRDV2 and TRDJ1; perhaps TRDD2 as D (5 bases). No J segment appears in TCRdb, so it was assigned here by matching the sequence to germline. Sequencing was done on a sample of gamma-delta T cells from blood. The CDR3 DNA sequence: TGTGCCTGTGACTACTTTCGATATGCGCGGTCCCCAGAGGTCCGGCCCCTTCAGTACACCGATAAACTCATCTTT. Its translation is CACDYFRYARSPEVRPLQYTDKLIF.